Following are 20 T cell receptor beta chains from one sample sequenced in a study of vaccination and CD4 T cells after COVID-19 (dated by TCRdb to between 2020 and 2023). The treatment or condition label, as the study defines it: approximately 10-day PBMC culture with coronavirus spike peptide pools or control peptides (ViraFEST assay). Libraries were made using PCR. The instrument given in TCRdb is Illumina iSeq 100. TCR sequencing of DNA from cultured CD4+ T cells used the Oncomine TCR Beta short-read assay at the Johns Hopkins FTIC core. Starting from the raw public reads, TCRdb applied fastp trimming at Q25, assembled clones with MiXCR and retained in-frame beta chains. Each entry is one CDR3 protein sequence, shown with its most common DNA and genes. Across this sample there are 25,000 to 30,000 distinct CDR3 sequences, with 40% to 55% seen only once. Together, the top ten hold 25% to 30% of the sample.

Their cognate antigens are unknown. The material was CD4+ T cells from blood, cultured in vitro, obtained before SARS-CoV-2 vaccination. The receptors shown here come from a human donor who received a COVID-19 vaccine.

V usage is TRBV5-1 and J usage is TRBJ1-2; 7 nucleotides match TRBD1. The CDR3 is 14 amino acids. V lost 3 bases and J lost 7; bases outside the gene matches: 9. Germline V CDR1 and CDR2: SGHRS, YFSETQ. The CDR3 bases are TGCGCCAGCAGCTATTCTACAGGGGACTTTGGCTACACCTTC. Its translation is CASSYSTGDFGYTF. Filled out from reference TRBV5-1 and TRBJ1-2, the complete variable domain reads KAGVTQTPRYLIKTRGQQVTLSCSPISGHRSVSWYQQTPGQGLQFLFEYFSETQRNKGNFPGRFSGRQFSNSRSEMNVSTLELGDSALYLCASSYSTGDFGYTFGSGTRLTVV.

The V call is TRBV7-7, the J call TRBJ2-1; the D gene is possibly TRBD2 (5 bases). This CDR3 has 14 residues. Trimming stripped 1 base from V and 10 bases from J, with 14 bases between. CDR1 is SSHAT, CDR2 FNYEAQ, per germline (reference sequence). The CDR3 DNA reads as TGTGCCAGCAGCTTAGAACTAGAGACACTCGAGCAGTTCTTC. Translation: CASSLELETLEQFF.

J is TRBJ2-5 and V is TRBV10-3; perhaps TRBD1 as D (5 bases). The germline CDR1 and CDR2 sequences are ENHRY and SYGVKD. V was clipped by 4 bases and J by 5 bases, with 8 bases between them. The CDR3 is 12 residues long. CDR3 region: CAISGKGETQYF. The CDR3 bases are TGTGCCATCAGTGGGAAGGGGGAGACCCAGTACTTC.

The rearrangement joins TRBV7-8 to TRBJ1-1, with D perhaps matching TRBD1 (5 bases). V was pared by 2 bases and J by 5 bases, with 12 bases between. Germline assignment: CDR1 SGHVS and CDR2 FQNEAQ. The CDR3 contains 14 residues. The CDR3, as DNA: TGTGCCAGCAGCTTAAGCGTACCAGGGACTGAAGCTTTCTTT. Protein sequence: CASSLSVPGTEAFF.

The chain carries TRBV5-6 and TRBJ2-5; D unresolved. CDR1 and CDR2 (germline): SGHDT, YYEEEE. The V end was cut by 3 bases, the J end by 5 bases, with 20 bases between. The CDR3 extends over 16 amino acids. The CDR3: CASSYRIGQARETQYF. CDR3 bases: TGTGCCAGCAGCTATAGAATAGGGCAGGCGAGGGAGACCCAGTACTTC. Full variable domain (rest looked up from reference TRBV5-6 and TRBJ2-5): DAGVTQSPTHLIKTRGQQVTLRCSPKSGHDTVSWYQQALGQGPQFIFQYYEEEERQRGNFPDRFSGHQFPNYSSELNVNALLLGDSALYLCASSYRIGQARETQYFGPGTRLLVL.

This clonotype has only one observation. The rearrangement joins TRBV15 to TRBJ1-2; TRBD1 aligns across 9 bases. The CDR3 sequence is 12 residues long. Trimming cost V 5 bases and J 5 bases; bases outside gene matches: 0. Germline V gene data show CDR1 as LNHNV and CDR2 as YYDKDF (reference sequence). The CDR3 is CATSGTGYGYTF. Written as DNA, the CDR3 is TGTGCCACCAGCGGGACAGGGTATGGCTACACCTTC.

The V call is TRBV30, the J call TRBJ2-1; 8 nucleotides align to TRBD1. The CDR3 totals 17 residues. V lost 3 bases to trimming and J lost 3 bases; unmatched junction nucleotides: 13. Looked up from germline, CDR1 is GTSNPN and CDR2 is SVGIG (reference sequence). CDR3 amino acids: CAWRPTAGTGLYNEQFF. DNA for the CDR3: TGTGCCTGGAGGCCAACAGCCGGGACAGGCCTCTACAATGAGCAGTTCTTC.

Only a few counts were recorded for this clonotype. The chain couples TRBV20-1 to TRBJ1-5, with no clear D. Trimming removed 1 base from V and 4 bases from J, with 8 bases in between. This CDR3 has 13 residues. Germline V gene lookup returns CDR1 DFQATT and CDR2 SNEGSKA (reference sequence). The CDR3 sequence is CSARVTRNQPQHF. DNA of the CDR3: TGCAGTGCTAGAGTCACTCGAAATCAGCCCCAGCATTTT.

This clonotype has only a few counts. The rearrangement links TRBV27 to TRBJ2-3; D ambiguous. Germline V gives CDR1 MNHEY, CDR2 SMNVEV (reference sequence). V dropped 3 bases and J dropped 4 bases, with 11 bases sitting between them. CDR3 size: 14 residues. The CDR3: CASSFGKFPDTQYF. CDR3 nucleotides: TGTGCCAGCAGTTTTGGCAAGTTCCCAGATACGCAGTATTTT.

The V gene is TRBV7-3, the J gene TRBJ2-2, with 12 bases aligning to TRBD2. J gave up 5 bases and V 6 bases, and 4 bases lay outside the gene matches. The CDR3 loop spans 15 amino acids. The germline CDR1 and CDR2 sequences are SGHTA and FQGTGA. As DNA, the CDR3 is TGTGCCAGCAGGACCGGGACTAGCGGGACCGGGGAGCTGTTTTTT. Its protein product is CASRTGTSGTGELFF. Using reference TRBV7-3 and TRBJ2-2 for the parts outside the CDR3, the full variable domain is GAGVSQTPSNKVTEKGKYVELRCDPISGHTALYWYRQSLGQGPEFLIYFQGTGAADDSGLPNDRFFAVRPEGSVSTLKIQRTERGDSAVYLCASRTGTSGTGELFFGEGSRLTVL.

This clonotype was counted between two and nine times. The rearrangement uses TRBV5-1 and TRBJ1-1, with TRBD1 matching 7 bases. CDR3 length: 13 amino acids. Germline trimming cut 7 bases from V and 6 bases from J; bases unmatched to any gene: 9. Germline V gives CDR1 SGHRS, CDR2 YFSETQ. CDR3 loop: CASLNQGEAEAFF. CDR3 sequence (DNA): TGCGCCAGCCTCAACCAGGGGGAGGCTGAAGCTTTCTTT.

This chain connects TRBV30 to TRBJ2-2; 9 bases agree with TRBD2. V trimming: 4 bases; J trimming: 9 bases; junction bases outside the gene matches: 6. This CDR3 region has 13 residues. Germline CDR1 reads GTSNPN; CDR2 reads SVGIG (reference sequence). The CDR3, as DNA: TGTGCCTGGAACAGCGGGGGGACTAGGGAGCTGTTTTTT. It codes for CAWNSGGTRELFF.

V gene TRBV7-2 combines with J gene TRBJ1-2; 8 bases are a match to TRBD1. CDR1 SGHTA and CDR2 FQGNSA come from the germline V gene. Trimming took 5 bases from V and 3 from J; bases not matched to a gene: 2. This CDR3 is built from 13 residues. The CDR3 bases are TGTGCCAGCAGCCCCAGGGGGCACTATGGCTACACCTTC. This codes for CASSPRGHYGYTF.

The V gene is TRBV2, the J gene TRBJ1-3; D may be TRBD1 (5 bases). The CDR3 runs 16 residues. V was cut by 6 bases and J by 1 base, with 16 bases left in between. CDR1 and CDR2 (germline): SNHLY, FYNNEI. In nucleotides, the CDR3 is TGTGCCAGCAGCCCCCGGGGGATGCGGTCTGGAAACACCATATATTTT. Amino acids: CASSPRGMRSGNTIYF. The variable domain in full, with the rest retrieved from reference TRBV2 and TRBJ1-3, is EPEVTQTPSHQVTQMGQEVILRCVPISNHLYFYWYRQILGQKVEFLVSFYNNEISEKSEIFDDQFSVERPDGSNFTLKIRSTKLEDSAMYFCASSPRGMRSGNTIYFGEGSWLTVV.

The chain has TRBV6-1 and TRBJ2-7; 13 nucleotides line up with TRBD2. The CDR3 has 15 residues. The trim removed 7 bases at V and 0 bases at J, leaving 3 bases unmatched. The V gene's germline CDR1 is MNHNS and CDR2 SASEGT. This CDR3 reads CASIGLAGVSYEQYF. The CDR3 DNA sequence: TGTGCCAGCATTGGACTAGCGGGGGTCTCCTACGAGCAGTACTTC.

The chain carries TRBV12-3 or TRBV12-4 and TRBJ2-5, with 12 bases lining up with TRBD2. With V trimmed by 8 bases and J by 5 bases, 6 bases remained unmatched. The CDR3 loop spans 14 amino acids. CDR3 sequence: CASRLAGGPETQYF. Written as DNA, the CDR3 is TGTGCCAGCCGCCTAGCGGGGGGGCCTGAGACCCAGTACTTC.

The chain couples TRBV27 to TRBJ2-1; TRBD1 matches 8 bases. The V gene end was trimmed by 6 bases and the J gene end by 5 bases; junction bases not matched to a gene: 6. This CDR3 region has 14 residues. CDR1 and CDR2 from the germline V gene are MNHEY and SMNVEV (reference sequence). The CDR3 loop reads CASRPGQVNNEQFF. In nucleotides, the CDR3 is TGTGCCAGCAGGCCGGGACAGGTCAACAATGAGCAGTTCTTC.

This CDR3 reads CASSLWTRQETQYF. Written as DNA, the CDR3 is TGTGCCAGCAGCTTGTGGACTCGGCAAGAGACCCAGTACTTC. The chain has TRBV5-8 and TRBJ2-5; possibly TRBD2 for D (5 bases). The CDR3 consists of 14 residues. CDR1 SGHTS and CDR2 YDEGEE come from the germline V gene. V lost 1 base and J 2 bases, leaving 9 bases between the germline ends.

The chain combines TRBV6-5 with TRBJ2-7; D remains ambiguous. The CDR3 runs to 12 residues. CDR1 is MNHEY, CDR2 SVGAGI, per germline. The V end lost 4 bases, the J end lost 2 bases, and 6 bases lay between the germline ends. The DNA of the CDR3 is TGTGCCAGCAGTTCAGAAGCCTACGAGCAGTACTTC. Amino acid sequence: CASSSEAYEQYF.

In this sample, this clonotype turned up once. The chain's CDR3 is CATSYGEGTSYTF. The CDR3, as DNA: TGTGCCACCAGCTATGGAGAGGGAACAAGCTACACCTTC. V is TRBV24-1 and J is TRBJ1-2; D is unclear. The V end was cut by 7 bases, the J end by 9 bases, with 17 bases between. The germline V gene encodes CDR1 KGHDR and CDR2 SFDVKD. This CDR3 contains 13 residues.